This TCR beta chain was sequenced during a study of siplizumab effects on memory and regulatory T cells. As to this clone: Its antigen is not identified.

Overall study results and limits: Siplizumab gave mappable alloreactive CD4+ clones an average Treg-derived fraction of nearly 70%, against around 30% in controls.

Data came from immunoSEQ multiplex PCR; TCRdb stores just in-frame clones and leaves some out. The sample has 100,000 to 120,000 clones; 80% to 95% are singletons. The CDR3 has 13 residues. Germline V gene data show CDR1 as GTSNPN and CDR2 as SVGIG (reference sequence). V dropped 7 bases and J dropped 7 bases, with 19 bases sitting between them. The chain combines TRBV30 with TRBJ1-2; no clear D. The clonotype comes from a human donor in good health. Sequencing was done on a sample of CD4+ T cells sorted from blood. CDR3 sequence (DNA): TGTGCCTCGCTTCGAGCGGAGAGTGGTGGCTACACCTTC. Its protein product is CASLRAESGGYTF.